This T cell receptor (beta chain) was sequenced during a study of blood T cells in healthy people across ages. Study-level findings and limits: Diversity estimates drawn from one million T cells were deemed underestimates.

As to this clonotype: Its antigen is not known.

Trimming stripped 2 bases from V and 0 bases from J, with 13 bases between. Looked up from germline, CDR1 is SGHAT and CDR2 is FQNNGV. CDR3 length: 16 amino acids. It was with a sample-barcoded 5' primer and a J-beta primer mix that a second PCR of roughly 7 to 12 cycles was run. TCRdb re-called the 5' RACE reads through MiXCR, storing one row per CDR3 protein. This table holds approximately 1.5 million distinct CDR3 sequences, about 45% found once. This TCR was recovered from a woman aged 18-29 years in good health. V is TRBV11-2 and J is TRBJ1-2; no clear D. What was sequenced was blood. CDR3 sequence: CASSLLVSPPNYGYTF. In DNA, the CDR3 is TGTGCCAGCAGCTTATTGGTTTCCCCTCCTAACTATGGCTACACCTTC.